This T cell receptor (beta chain) was profiled in a study of blood T cell repertoires in COVID-19. Looking at the study overall: Acute and convalescent COVID-19 specimens originated in the United States, Italy and Spain. Sample material is recorded as cDNA or gDNA derived from T cells, B-cell-depleted T cells, or PBMCs.

The Seattle site enrolled patients during active infection and followed them longitudinally. The germline V gene has CDR1 GTSNPN and CDR2 SVGIG (reference sequence). V lost 4 bases to trimming and J lost 2 bases; unmatched junction nucleotides: 7. The CDR3 has 14 amino acids. In the original workflow: Amplifying reference gene primers gave estimates of nucleated cell counts. The data were produced by immunoSEQ multiplex PCR, yet TCRdb's version contains in-frame clones alone and is incomplete. That table gives V, J and clone size, and the DNA gave D and trimming. The sample consists of over 200,000 clones, more than 90% of them appearing once. This clone was seen a single time.

This TCR was sampled from a person under 35 with COVID-19, enrolled during active disease. This chain uses TRBV30 with TRBJ1-1; 7 bases fit TRBD1. The sequenced sample was peripheral blood. The CDR3 DNA reads as TGTGCCTGGACCTGGACAGGCTTAAACACTGAAGCTTTCTTT. Its translation is CAWTWTGLNTEAFF.